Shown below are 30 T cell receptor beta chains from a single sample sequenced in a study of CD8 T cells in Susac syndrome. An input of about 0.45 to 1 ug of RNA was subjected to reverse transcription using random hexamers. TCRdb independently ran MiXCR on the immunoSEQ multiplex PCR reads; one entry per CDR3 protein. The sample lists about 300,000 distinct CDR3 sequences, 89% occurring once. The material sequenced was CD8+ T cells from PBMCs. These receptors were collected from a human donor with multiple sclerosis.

The CDR3 region is CASSYYGDTQYF. CDR3 nucleotide sequence: TGTGCCAGCAGTTACTACGGAGATACGCAGTATTTT. The chain is built from TRBV11-1 and TRBJ2-3; the D is unclear. V dropped 6 bases and J dropped 5 bases, with 9 bases sitting between them. Per the germline V gene, CDR1 is SGHAT and CDR2 is FQDESV (reference sequence). The CDR3 extends over 12 amino acids.

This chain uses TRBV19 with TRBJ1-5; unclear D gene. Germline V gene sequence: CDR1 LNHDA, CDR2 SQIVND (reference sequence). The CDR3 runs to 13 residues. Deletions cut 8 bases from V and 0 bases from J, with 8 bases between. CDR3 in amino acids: CASAGYSNQPQHF. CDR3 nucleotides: TGTGCCAGTGCGGGGTATAGCAATCAGCCCCAGCATTTT.

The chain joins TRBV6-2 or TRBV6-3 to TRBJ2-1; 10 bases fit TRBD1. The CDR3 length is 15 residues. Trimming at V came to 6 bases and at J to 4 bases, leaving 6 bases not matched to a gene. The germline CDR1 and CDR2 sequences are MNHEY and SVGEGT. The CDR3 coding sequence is TGTGCCAGCAGGGAGACAGGGGGCATGTACAATGAGCAGTTCTTC. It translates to CASRETGGMYNEQFF.

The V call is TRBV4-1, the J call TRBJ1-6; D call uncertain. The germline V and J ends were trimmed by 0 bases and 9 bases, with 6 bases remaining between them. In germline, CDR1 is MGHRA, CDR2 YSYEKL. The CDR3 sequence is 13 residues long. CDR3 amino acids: CASSQERSSPLHF. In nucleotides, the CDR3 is TGCGCCAGCAGCCAAGAGAGAAGTTCACCCCTCCACTTT.

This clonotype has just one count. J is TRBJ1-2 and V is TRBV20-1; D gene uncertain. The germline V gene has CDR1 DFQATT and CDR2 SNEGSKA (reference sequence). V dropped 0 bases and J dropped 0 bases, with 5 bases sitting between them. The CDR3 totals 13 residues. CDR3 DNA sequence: TGCAGTGCTAGAGACAGTGCTAACTATGGCTACACCTTC. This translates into CSARDSANYGYTF.

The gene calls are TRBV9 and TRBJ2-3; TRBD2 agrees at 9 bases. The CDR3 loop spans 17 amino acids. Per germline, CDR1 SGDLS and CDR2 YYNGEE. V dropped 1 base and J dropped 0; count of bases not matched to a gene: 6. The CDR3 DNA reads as TGTGCCAGCAGCGTATACGGCGGGGGGGCGAGCACAGATACGCAGTATTTT. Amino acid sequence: CASSVYGGGASTDTQYF.

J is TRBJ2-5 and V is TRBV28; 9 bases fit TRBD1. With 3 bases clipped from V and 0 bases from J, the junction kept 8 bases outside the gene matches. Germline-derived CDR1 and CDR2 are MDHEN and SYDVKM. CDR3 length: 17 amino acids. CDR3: CASSLPSGTGYQETQYF. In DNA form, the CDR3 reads TGTGCCAGCAGTTTGCCTTCCGGGACAGGGTACCAAGAGACCCAGTACTTC.

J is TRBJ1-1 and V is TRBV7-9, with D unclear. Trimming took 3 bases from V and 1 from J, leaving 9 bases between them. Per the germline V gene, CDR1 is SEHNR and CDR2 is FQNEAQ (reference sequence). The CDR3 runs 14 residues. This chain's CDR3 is CASSFVSGNTEAFF. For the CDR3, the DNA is TGTGCCAGCAGCTTTGTGTCAGGGAACACTGAAGCTTTCTTT.

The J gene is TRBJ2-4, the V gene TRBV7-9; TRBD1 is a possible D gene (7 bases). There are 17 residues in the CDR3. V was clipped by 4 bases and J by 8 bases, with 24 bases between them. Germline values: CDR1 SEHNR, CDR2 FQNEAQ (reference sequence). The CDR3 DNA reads TGTGCCAGCAGCTCATACCCCGTGGACAGGTGGGGGGACATTCAGTACTTC. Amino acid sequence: CASSSYPVDRWGDIQYF.

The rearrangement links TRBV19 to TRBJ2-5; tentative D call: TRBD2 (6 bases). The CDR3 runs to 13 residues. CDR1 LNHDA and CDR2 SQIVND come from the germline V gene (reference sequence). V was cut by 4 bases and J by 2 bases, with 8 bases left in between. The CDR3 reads CASSRDWQETQYF. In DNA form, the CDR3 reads TGTGCCAGTAGTAGGGACTGGCAAGAGACCCAGTACTTC.

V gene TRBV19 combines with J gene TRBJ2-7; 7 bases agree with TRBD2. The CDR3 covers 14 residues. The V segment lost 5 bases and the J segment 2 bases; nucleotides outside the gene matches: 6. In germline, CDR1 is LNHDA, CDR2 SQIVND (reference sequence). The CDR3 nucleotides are TGTGCCAGTAGTGCCCAGCGGGGTACCTACGAGCAGTACTTC. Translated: CASSAQRGTYEQYF. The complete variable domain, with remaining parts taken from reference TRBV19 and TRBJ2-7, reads DGGITQSPKYLFRKEGQNVTLSCEQNLNHDAMYWYRQDPGQGLRLIYYSQIVNDFQKGDIAEGYSVSREKKESFPLTVTSAQKNPTAFYLCASSAQRGTYEQYFGPGTRLTVT.

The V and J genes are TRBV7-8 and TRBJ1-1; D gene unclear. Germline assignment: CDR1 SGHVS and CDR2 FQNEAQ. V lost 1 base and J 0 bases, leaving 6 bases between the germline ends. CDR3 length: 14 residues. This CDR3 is CASSLGLLNTEAFF. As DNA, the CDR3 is TGTGCCAGCAGCTTAGGGCTATTGAACACTGAAGCTTTCTTT.

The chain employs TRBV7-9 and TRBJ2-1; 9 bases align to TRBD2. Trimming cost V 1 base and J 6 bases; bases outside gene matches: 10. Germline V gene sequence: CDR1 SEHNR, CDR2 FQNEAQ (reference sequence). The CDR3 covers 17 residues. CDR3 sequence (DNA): TGTGCCAGCAGCTTAGGGGAGCGGGGGGCCCTTTCCAATGAGCAGTTCTTC. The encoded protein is CASSLGERGALSNEQFF.

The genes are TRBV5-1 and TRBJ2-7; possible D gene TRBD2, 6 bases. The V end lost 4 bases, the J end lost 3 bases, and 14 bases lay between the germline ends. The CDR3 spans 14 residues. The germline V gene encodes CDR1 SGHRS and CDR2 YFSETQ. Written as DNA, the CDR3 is TGCGCCAGCAGCGGGGAGGACGGAAACTACGAGCAGTACTTC. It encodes CASSGEDGNYEQYF. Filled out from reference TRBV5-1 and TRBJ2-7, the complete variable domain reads KAGVTQTPRYLIKTRGQQVTLSCSPISGHRSVSWYQQTPGQGLQFLFEYFSETQRNKGNFPGRFSGRQFSNSRSEMNVSTLELGDSALYLCASSGEDGNYEQYFGPGTRLTVT.

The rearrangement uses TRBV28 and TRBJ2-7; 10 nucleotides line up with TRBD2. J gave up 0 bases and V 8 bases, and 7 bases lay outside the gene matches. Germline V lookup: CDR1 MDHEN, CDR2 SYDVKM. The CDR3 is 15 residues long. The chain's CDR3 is CASQVGLASSYEQYF. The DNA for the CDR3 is TGTGCCAGCCAGGTGGGACTAGCGAGCTCCTACGAGCAGTACTTC.

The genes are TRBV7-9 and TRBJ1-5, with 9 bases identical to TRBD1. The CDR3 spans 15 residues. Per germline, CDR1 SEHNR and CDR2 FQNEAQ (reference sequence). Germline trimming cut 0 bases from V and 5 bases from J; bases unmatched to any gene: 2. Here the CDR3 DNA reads TGTGCCAGCAGCTTAGCGGGACAGGGTGATCAGCCCCAGCATTTT. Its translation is CASSLAGQGDQPQHF.

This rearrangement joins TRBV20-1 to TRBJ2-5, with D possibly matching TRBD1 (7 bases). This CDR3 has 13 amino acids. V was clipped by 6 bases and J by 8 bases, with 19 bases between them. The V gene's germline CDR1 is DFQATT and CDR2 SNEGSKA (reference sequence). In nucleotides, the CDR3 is TGCAGTGCCGCGGGGACAGCTATGGGCACCCAGTACTTC. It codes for CSAAGTAMGTQYF.

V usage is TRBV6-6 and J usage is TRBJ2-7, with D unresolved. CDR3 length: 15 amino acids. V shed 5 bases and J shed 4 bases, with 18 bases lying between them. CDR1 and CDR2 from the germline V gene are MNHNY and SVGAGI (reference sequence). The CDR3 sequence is CASSQDENLIYEQYF. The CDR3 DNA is TGTGCCAGCAGTCAAGACGAGAACCTTATATACGAGCAGTACTTC.

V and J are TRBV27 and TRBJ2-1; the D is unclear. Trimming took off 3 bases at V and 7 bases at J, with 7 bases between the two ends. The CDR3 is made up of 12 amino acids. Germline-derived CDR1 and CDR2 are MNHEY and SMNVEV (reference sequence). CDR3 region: CASSLPANEQFF. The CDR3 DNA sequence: TGTGCCAGCAGTTTGCCAGCAAATGAGCAGTTCTTC.

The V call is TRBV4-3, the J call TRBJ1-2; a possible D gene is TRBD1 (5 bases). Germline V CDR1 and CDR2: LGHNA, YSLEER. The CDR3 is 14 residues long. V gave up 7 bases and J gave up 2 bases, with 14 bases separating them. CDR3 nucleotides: TGCGCCAGCAAGCCTGGACAATCGAACTATGGCTACACCTTC. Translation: CASKPGQSNYGYTF.

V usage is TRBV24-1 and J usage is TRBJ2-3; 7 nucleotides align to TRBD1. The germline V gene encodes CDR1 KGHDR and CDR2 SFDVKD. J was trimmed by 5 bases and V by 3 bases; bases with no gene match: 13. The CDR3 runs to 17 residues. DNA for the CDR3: TGTGCCACCAGTGATCCCAAGTTCGAGGGGGCAATAGATACGCAGTATTTT. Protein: CATSDPKFEGAIDTQYF.

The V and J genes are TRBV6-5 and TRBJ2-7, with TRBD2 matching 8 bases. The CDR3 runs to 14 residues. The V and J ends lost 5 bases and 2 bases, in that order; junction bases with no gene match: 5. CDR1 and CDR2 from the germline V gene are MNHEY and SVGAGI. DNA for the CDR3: TGTGCCAGCAGTCAAGCGGGAGTAGCCTACGAGCAGTACTTC. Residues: CASSQAGVAYEQYF.

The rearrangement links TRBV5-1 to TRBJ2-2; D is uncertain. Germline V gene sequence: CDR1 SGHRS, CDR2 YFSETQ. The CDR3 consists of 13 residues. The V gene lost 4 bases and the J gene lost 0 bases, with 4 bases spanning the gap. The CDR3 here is CASSEPNTGELFF. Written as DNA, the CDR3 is TGCGCCAGCAGCGAGCCGAACACCGGGGAGCTGTTTTTT.

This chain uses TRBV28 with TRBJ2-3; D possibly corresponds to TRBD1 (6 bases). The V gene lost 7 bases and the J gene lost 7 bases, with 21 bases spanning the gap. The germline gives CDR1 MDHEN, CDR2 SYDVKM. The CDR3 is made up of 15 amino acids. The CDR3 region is CASTNGPRGGNTQYF. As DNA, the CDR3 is TGTGCCAGCACTAATGGCCCCCGAGGGGGAAATACGCAGTATTTT.

CDR3 residues: CASSLVLAGDREQFF. CDR3 sequence (DNA): TGTGCCAGCAGCTTGGTTTTAGCGGGAGATCGTGAGCAGTTCTTC. V usage is TRBV5-4 and J usage is TRBJ2-1; the match to TRBD2 covers 9 bases. V shed 0 bases and J 9 bases; nucleotides not matched to a gene: 7. From germline, CDR1 is SGHNT and CDR2 YYREEE (reference sequence). The CDR3 runs to 15 residues.

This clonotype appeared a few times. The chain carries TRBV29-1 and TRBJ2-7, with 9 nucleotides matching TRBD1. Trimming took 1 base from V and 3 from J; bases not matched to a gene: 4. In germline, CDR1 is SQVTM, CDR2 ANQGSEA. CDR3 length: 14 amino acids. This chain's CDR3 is CSVEVGQGYYEQYF. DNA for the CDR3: TGCAGCGTTGAAGTGGGACAGGGATACTACGAGCAGTACTTC.

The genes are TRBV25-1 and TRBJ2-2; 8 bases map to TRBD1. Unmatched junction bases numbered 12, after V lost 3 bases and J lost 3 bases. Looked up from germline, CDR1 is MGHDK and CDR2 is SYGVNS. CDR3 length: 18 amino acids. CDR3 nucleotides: TGTGCCAGCAGTGACCAGGGGGCGGCATTTTTGGACACCGGGGAGCTGTTTTTT. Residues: CASSDQGAAFLDTGELFF.

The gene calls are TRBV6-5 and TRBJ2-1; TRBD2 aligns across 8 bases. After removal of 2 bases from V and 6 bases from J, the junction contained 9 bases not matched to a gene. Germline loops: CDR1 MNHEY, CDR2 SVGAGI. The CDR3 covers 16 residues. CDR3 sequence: CASSYDVSGRGNEQFF. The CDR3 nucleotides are TGTGCCAGCAGTTACGACGTAAGCGGGAGAGGCAATGAGCAGTTCTTC.

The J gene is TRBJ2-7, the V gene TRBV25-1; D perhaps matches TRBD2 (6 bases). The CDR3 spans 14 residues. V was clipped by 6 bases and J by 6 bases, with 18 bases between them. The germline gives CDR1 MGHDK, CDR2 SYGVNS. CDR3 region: CASSGTSLGGEQYF. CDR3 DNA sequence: TGTGCCAGCAGCGGGACTTCCCTCGGGGGCGAGCAGTACTTC.

This CDR3 is CASSLFPGASQETQYF. In nucleotides, the CDR3 is TGTGCCAGCAGTTTATTCCCAGGGGCAAGCCAAGAGACCCAGTACTTC. The J gene is TRBJ2-5, the V gene TRBV27; D perhaps matches TRBD1 (6 bases). The germline CDR1 and CDR2 sequences are MNHEY and SMNVEV (reference sequence). Trimming removed 1 base from V and 1 base from J, with 13 bases in between. The CDR3 contains 16 residues.